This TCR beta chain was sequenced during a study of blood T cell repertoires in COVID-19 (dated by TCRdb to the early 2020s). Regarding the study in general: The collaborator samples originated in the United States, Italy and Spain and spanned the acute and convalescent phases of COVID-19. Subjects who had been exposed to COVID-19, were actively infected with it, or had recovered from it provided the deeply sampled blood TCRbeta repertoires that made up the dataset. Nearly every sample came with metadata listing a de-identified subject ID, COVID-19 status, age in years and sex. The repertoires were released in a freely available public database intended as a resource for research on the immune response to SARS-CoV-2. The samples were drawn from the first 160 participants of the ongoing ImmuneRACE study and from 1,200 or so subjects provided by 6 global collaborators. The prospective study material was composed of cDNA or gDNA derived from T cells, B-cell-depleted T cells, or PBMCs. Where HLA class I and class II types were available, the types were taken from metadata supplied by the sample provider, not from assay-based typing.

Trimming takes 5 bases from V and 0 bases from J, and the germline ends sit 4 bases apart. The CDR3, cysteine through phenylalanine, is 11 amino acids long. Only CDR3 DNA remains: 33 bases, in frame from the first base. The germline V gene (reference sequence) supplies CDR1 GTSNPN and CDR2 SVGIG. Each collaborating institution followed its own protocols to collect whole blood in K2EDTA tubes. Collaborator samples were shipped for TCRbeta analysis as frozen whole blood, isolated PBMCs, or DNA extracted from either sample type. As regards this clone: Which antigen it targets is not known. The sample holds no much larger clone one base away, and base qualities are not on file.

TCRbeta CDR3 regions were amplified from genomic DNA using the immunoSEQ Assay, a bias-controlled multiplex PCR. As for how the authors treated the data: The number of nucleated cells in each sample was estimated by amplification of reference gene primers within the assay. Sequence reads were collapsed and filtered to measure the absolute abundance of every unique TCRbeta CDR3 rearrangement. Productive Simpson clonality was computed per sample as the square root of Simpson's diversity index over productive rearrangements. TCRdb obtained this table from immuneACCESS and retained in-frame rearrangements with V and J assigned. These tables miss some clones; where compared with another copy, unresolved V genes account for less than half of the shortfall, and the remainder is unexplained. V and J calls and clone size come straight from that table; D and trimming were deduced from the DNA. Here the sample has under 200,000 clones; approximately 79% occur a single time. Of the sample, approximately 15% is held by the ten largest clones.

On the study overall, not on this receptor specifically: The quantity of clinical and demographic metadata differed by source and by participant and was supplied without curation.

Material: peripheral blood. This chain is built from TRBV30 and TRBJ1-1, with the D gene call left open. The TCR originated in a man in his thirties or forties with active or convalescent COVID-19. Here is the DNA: TGTGCCTGGGAGATGAACACTGAAGCTTTCTTT. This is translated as CAWEMNTEAFF.